A single sample gave rise to the 30 T cell receptor beta chains below, sequenced in a study of human T cells and chemical hapten exposure. TCRdb redid the calling of the RACE reads with MiXCR, one entry per CDR3 protein. Among approximately 340,000 distinct CDR3 sequences, 6% to 8.5% were seen once, and the ten largest hold more than 7%. Time point: patch test 1, 2 weeks after DPC sensitization. The treatment is: therapeutic diphenylcyclopropenone sensitization with weekly scalp DPC. The sample consisted of whole blood, taken in connection with sensitization to the hapten diphenylcyclopropenone (DPC). The receptor source for this set is a woman aged 18-35 years with alopecia areata. Some clones in this sample may be carry-over from other donors' samples.

This clonotype occurred many times. The rearrangement uses TRBV6-2 or TRBV6-3 and TRBJ1-2; maybe TRBD1 (5 bases). V dropped 2 bases and J dropped 4 bases, with 8 bases sitting between them. The length of the CDR3 is 13 residues. Germline V CDR1 and CDR2: MNHEY, SVGEGT. In nucleotides, the CDR3 is TGTGCCAGCAGTTACGACAGAGGCTATGGCTACACCTTC. Translated: CASSYDRGYGYTF.

There are a few counts of this clonotype. This chain joins TRBV20-1 and TRBJ1-2, with D unresolved. The CDR3 totals 11 residues. Per germline, CDR1 DFQATT and CDR2 SNEGSKA (reference sequence). Trimming pared 3 bases from V and 2 bases from J, leaving 4 bases between. CDR3: CSASENYGYTF. CDR3 nucleotides: TGCAGTGCTAGCGAAAACTATGGCTACACCTTC.

The V gene is TRBV28, the J gene TRBJ1-4; D remains ambiguous. This CDR3 spans 12 amino acids. The germline V gene encodes CDR1 MDHEN and CDR2 SYDVKM. V was trimmed by 6 bases and J by 8 bases, leaving 10 bases between them. CDR3 bases: TGTGCCAGCAGCCAAAGGGTCGAAAAACTGTTTTTT. This encodes CASSQRVEKLFF.

J is TRBJ2-7 and V is TRBV7-2; no reliable D call. The germline gives CDR1 SGHTA, CDR2 FQGNSA. The CDR3 extends over 15 amino acids. Deletions cut 2 bases from V and 5 bases from J, with 16 bases between. The DNA for the CDR3 is TGTGCCAGCAGCTTAATGGCCCTGGCCACGAACGAGCAGTACTTC. Its translation is CASSLMALATNEQYF.

The chain recombines TRBV12-3 or TRBV12-4 with TRBJ1-1; D is uncertain. Trimming stripped 8 bases from V and 4 bases from J, with 17 bases between. CDR3 length equals 14 residues. The CDR3: CASAFTARSTEAFF. The CDR3 region has the DNA TGTGCCAGCGCCTTTACGGCGCGGAGCACTGAAGCTTTCTTT.

This clonotype was seen at least ten times. The chain combines TRBV18 with TRBJ2-1; 9 nucleotides agree with TRBD2. Losses at the gene ends were 6 bases for V and 0 bases for J; bases not matched to a gene: 3. The length of the CDR3 is 15 residues. Germline CDR1 and CDR2: KGHSH and LQKENI. This CDR3 reads CASSQAGGSYNEQFF. The CDR3 nucleotides read TGTGCCAGCTCGCAAGCGGGGGGCTCCTACAATGAGCAGTTCTTC.

The chain links TRBV5-1 to TRBJ2-3; D not resolved. V was pared by 0 bases and J by 2 bases, with 10 bases between. CDR3 length: 15 residues. Germline loops: CDR1 SGHRS, CDR2 YFSETQ. The CDR3: CASSLGLLDTDTQYF. For the CDR3, the DNA is TGCGCCAGCAGCTTGGGGTTGCTAGACACAGATACGCAGTATTTT.

In this sample, this clonotype turned up many times. The rearrangement uses TRBV4-3 and TRBJ2-3; no firm D call. Germline CDR1 LGHNA, CDR2 YSLEER. The CDR3 spans 16 residues. V lost 4 bases to trimming and J lost 3 bases, with 17 bases between them. CDR3 residues: CASSLFNSVRTDTQYF. CDR3 coding DNA: TGCGCCAGCAGCCTTTTTAACAGCGTCCGTACAGATACGCAGTATTTT.

This clonotype was picked up many times. The chain uses TRBV5-1 and TRBJ2-3; 10 bases fit TRBD2. CDR1 is SGHRS and CDR2 is YFSETQ in the germline V gene. After removal of 0 bases from V and 0 bases from J, the junction contained 13 bases not matched to a gene. The CDR3 is 20 amino acids. CDR3 amino acids: CASSLGVPSGGPASTDTQYF. In DNA, the CDR3 is TGCGCCAGCAGCTTGGGGGTTCCTAGCGGGGGCCCGGCCAGCACAGATACGCAGTATTTT.

This clonotype has a count of ten or more. V is TRBV12-3 or TRBV12-4 and J is TRBJ1-1; a possible D gene is TRBD1 (6 bases). The CDR3 is made up of 14 amino acids. Deletions cut 6 bases from V and 0 bases from J, with 11 bases between. As DNA, the CDR3 is TGTGCCAGCAGGAGACAGGTCATGAACACTGAAGCTTTCTTT. It codes for CASRRQVMNTEAFF.

The rearrangement uses TRBV6-4 and TRBJ1-1, with TRBD1 identical over 7 bases. Germline trimming cut 3 bases from V and 7 bases from J; bases unmatched to any gene: 5. Germline CDR1 and CDR2: MRHNA and SNTAGT. The CDR3 consists of 13 residues. CDR3 sequence (DNA): TGTGCCAGCAGTGAACAGGGGAAAATTGAAGCTTTCTTT. Encoded protein: CASSEQGKIEAFF.

This clonotype was observed many times. J is TRBJ1-1 and V is TRBV9; 9 bases are a match to TRBD1. The CDR3 is 17 amino acids. Germline CDR1 SGDLS, CDR2 YYNGEE. V shed 0 bases and J 11 bases; nucleotides not matched to a gene: 17. Here the CDR3 reads CASSVETGGPIEGEAFF. DNA of the CDR3: TGTGCCAGCAGCGTAGAGACAGGGGGGCCTATTGAGGGTGAGGCTTTCTTT.

This clonotype was counted a few times. The V gene is TRBV20-1, the J gene TRBJ2-1; 7 nucleotides align to TRBD2. This CDR3 spans 13 amino acids. V lost 1 base to trimming and J lost 6 bases; unmatched junction nucleotides: 3. CDR1 is DFQATT and CDR2 is SNEGSKA in the germline V gene (reference sequence). Here the CDR3 DNA reads TGCAGTGCTAGAGGGACTAGACCCAATGAGCAGTTCTTC. Its translation: CSARGTRPNEQFF.

The CDR3 coding sequence is TGTGCCAGCACCCCATGGACAGGCACTGGTGGGGCCAACGTCCTGACTTTC. This gives the protein CASTPWTGTGGANVLTF. The V and J genes are TRBV28 and TRBJ2-6; TRBD1 matches at 7 bases. Germline CDR1 is MDHEN and CDR2 is SYDVKM. V lost 7 bases to trimming and J lost 3 bases; unmatched junction nucleotides: 12. CDR3 length: 17 residues.

The chain has TRBV4-2 and TRBJ2-5; D is unresolved. The V end was cut by 0 bases, the J end by 2 bases, with 10 bases between. This CDR3 is 15 amino acids long. Germline V gives CDR1 LGHNA, CDR2 YNFKEQ. CDR3 DNA sequence: TGTGCCAGCAGCCAAGATCAGCAGGAGCAAGAGACCCAGTACTTC. The encoded protein is CASSQDQQEQETQYF.

The genes are TRBV7-2 and TRBJ2-3; 8 bases fit TRBD2. After removal of 4 bases from V and 6 bases from J, the junction contained 12 bases not matched to a gene. The V gene's germline CDR1 is SGHTA and CDR2 FQGNSA. CDR3 size: 16 residues. This CDR3 reads CASSSGLAPFLDTQYF. In DNA form, the CDR3 reads TGTGCCAGCAGCTCCGGACTAGCCCCTTTTCTCGATACGCAGTATTTT.

This clonotype was observed many times. This chain uses TRBV12-3 or TRBV12-4 with TRBJ2-2, with a possible D match to TRBD1 (6 bases). Trimming removed 3 bases at V and 1 base at J, with 9 bases between. The CDR3 totals 15 residues. CDR3 amino acids: CASSFWTVNTGELFF. The CDR3 DNA is TGTGCCAGCAGTTTCTGGACAGTGAACACCGGGGAGCTGTTTTTT.

The chain recombines TRBV5-1 with TRBJ2-1; TRBD2 might be the D (5 bases). Germline V gene data show CDR1 as SGHRS and CDR2 as YFSETQ. This CDR3 spans 14 amino acids. Trimming left V 3 bases short and J 6 bases short, with 13 bases between. The CDR3 sequence: CASSSRAWGNEQFF. DNA for the CDR3: TGCGCCAGCAGCTCGCGGGCCTGGGGCAATGAGCAGTTCTTC. The entire variable domain, with the rest obtained from reference TRBV5-1 and TRBJ2-1, is as follows: KAGVTQTPRYLIKTRGQQVTLSCSPISGHRSVSWYQQTPGQGLQFLFEYFSETQRNKGNFPGRFSGRQFSNSRSEMNVSTLELGDSALYLCASSSRAWGNEQFFGPGTRLTVL.

The chain employs TRBV5-5 and TRBJ2-3; the D gene is possibly TRBD2 (6 bases). Germline V gene lookup returns CDR1 SGHKS and CDR2 YYEKEE (reference sequence). Between the trimmed V and J ends, which lost 1 base and 2 bases, there was a span of 20 bases. CDR3 length: 18 amino acids. The CDR3 nucleotides read TGTGCCAGCAGCTTGCTCCGGGACTTTTCTCCCCCCACAGATACGCAGTATTTT. Translation gives CASSLLRDFSPPTDTQYF.

The chain uses TRBV20-1 and TRBJ1-5, with 10 bases aligning to TRBD1. The germline V gene encodes CDR1 DFQATT and CDR2 SNEGSKA (reference sequence). J was trimmed by 7 bases and V by 1 base; bases with no gene match: 13. This CDR3 region has 17 residues. The CDR3 sequence: CSARVLTGGDGGQPQHF. The CDR3 DNA is TGCAGTGCTAGAGTTTTGACAGGGGGCGACGGAGGACAGCCCCAGCATTTT.

This clonotype was detected once. The rearrangement links TRBV18 to TRBJ2-4; no clear D. CDR3 length equals 18 residues. V dropped 2 bases and J dropped 0 bases, with 17 bases sitting between them. Germline CDR1 KGHSH, CDR2 LQKENI. CDR3 region: CASSPAAGSPVAKNIQYF. CDR3 DNA sequence: TGTGCCAGCTCACCAGCGGCAGGATCCCCGGTAGCCAAAAACATTCAGTACTTC.

The chain carries TRBV12-3 or TRBV12-4 and TRBJ2-5; D perhaps matches TRBD2 (6 bases). There are 13 residues in the CDR3. The ends were cut back, 3 bases at V and 6 bases at J, with 11 bases in the middle. DNA for the CDR3: TGTGCCAGCAGTTTTCCAGGGAGGAAGACCCAGTACTTC. Its protein is CASSFPGRKTQYF.

J is TRBJ1-1 and V is TRBV29-1, with unresolved D. Germline CDR1 and CDR2: SQVTM and ANQGSEA. V was cut by 4 bases and J by 4 bases, with 4 bases left in between. The CDR3 covers 10 residues. The CDR3 here is CSVVGTEAFF. In DNA form, the CDR3 reads TGCAGCGTTGTGGGCACTGAAGCTTTCTTT.

The sample holds a few counts of this clonotype. The chain combines TRBV12-3 or TRBV12-4 with TRBJ2-3, with TRBD2 matching 9 bases. V lost 3 bases to trimming and J lost 6 bases; unmatched junction nucleotides: 1. This CDR3 is 13 amino acids long. Here the CDR3 DNA reads TGTGCCAGCAGTTTTGCGGGGGGGGATACGCAGTATTTT. Amino acid sequence: CASSFAGGDTQYF.

A note on this clonotype: A much larger clonotype is one base distant, so this may be a read error. This rearrangement joins TRBV7-9 to TRBJ2-3, with D possibly TRBD1 on 6 matching bases. Between the trimmed V and J ends, which lost 8 bases and 2 bases, there was a span of 11 bases. Germline V CDR1 and CDR2: SEHNR, FQNEAQ (reference sequence). This CDR3 comprises 13 residues. CDR3 bases: TGTGCCAGCGAGGACAGTTCCACAGATACGCAGTATTTT. Its protein is CASEDSSTDTQYF.

This clonotype was observed at least ten times. The chain recombines TRBV6-2 or TRBV6-3 with TRBJ1-1; D remains ambiguous. Trimming took off 0 bases at V and 6 bases at J, with 20 bases between the two ends. This CDR3 comprises 17 residues. Looked up from germline, CDR1 is MNHEY and CDR2 is SVGEGT. The CDR3 sequence is CASSYSIRMLEGSEAFF. Written as DNA, the CDR3 is TGTGCCAGCAGTTACTCGATAAGGATGTTGGAGGGTTCTGAAGCTTTCTTT.

The chain is built from TRBV7-2 and TRBJ2-5; D call uncertain. CDR3 size: 13 residues. Germline V gene data show CDR1 as SGHTA and CDR2 as FQGNSA. V lost 5 bases and J 5 bases, leaving 12 bases between the germline ends. This CDR3 is CASSRVFSETQYF. The CDR3 region has the DNA TGTGCCAGCAGCCGGGTCTTTTCTGAGACCCAGTACTTC.

The chain carries TRBV6-5 and TRBJ2-7; D might be TRBD2 (5 bases). The ends were cut back, 2 bases at V and 5 bases at J, with 13 bases in the middle. Germline CDR1 MNHEY, CDR2 SVGAGI. The CDR3 consists of 14 residues. The CDR3 DNA reads TGTGCCAGCAGTTACGAGTCGGTCGGGGACGAGCAGTACTTC. Encoded protein: CASSYESVGDEQYF.

This clonotype was seen repeatedly, ten times or more. The chain links TRBV29-1 to TRBJ2-3; TRBD1 might be the D (6 bases). CDR3 length: 19 residues. Trimming stripped 2 bases from V and 2 bases from J, with 26 bases between. Germline lookup yields CDR1 SQVTM and CDR2 ANQGSEA. The CDR3 nucleotides are TGCAGCGTTGAAAGGAAGGGACAACTGGGGTTGGGGTCCACAGATACGCAGTATTTT. Translated, it gives CSVERKGQLGLGSTDTQYF.

The V and J genes are TRBV20-1 and TRBJ1-3; no definite D call. There are 17 residues in the CDR3. Germline CDR1 DFQATT, CDR2 SNEGSKA (reference sequence). Trimming cost V 2 bases and J 4 bases, with 21 bases left between them. The CDR3 loop reads CSARPPNHWARGNTIYF. The CDR3 DNA is TGCAGTGCTAGACCTCCCAACCACTGGGCCCGGGGAAACACCATATATTTT.